The TCR beta chain under discussion was sequenced for a study of shared clonotypes between healthy human individuals. Study-level results: Compared with clonotypes that all four donors shared, non-shared clonotypes had lower generation probabilities.

To note about this clone: Its antigen is unidentified.

Researchers ran the assay at a deep level. Profiled with immunoSEQ multiplex PCR; TCRdb holds only in-frame clones, not every one. The table shows under 1,900,000 clones, with approximately 98.5% occurring only once. This CDR3 is built from 13 residues. V shed 5 bases, J shed 9 bases, and the junction held 9 bases outside the gene matches. CDR1 is SGHNT and CDR2 is YYREEE in the germline V gene (reference sequence). The sample consisted of naive CD4+ T cells sorted from blood. Subset described: CD45RA+ positively selected. The V gene is TRBV5-4, the J gene TRBJ2-5, with 8 bases matching TRBD1. This clonotype was obtained from a man aged 30 to 39 in good health. The CDR3 here is CASRPGQGVSQYF. CDR3 in DNA: TGTGCCAGCAGGCCTGGACAGGGAGTGTCCCAGTACTTC.